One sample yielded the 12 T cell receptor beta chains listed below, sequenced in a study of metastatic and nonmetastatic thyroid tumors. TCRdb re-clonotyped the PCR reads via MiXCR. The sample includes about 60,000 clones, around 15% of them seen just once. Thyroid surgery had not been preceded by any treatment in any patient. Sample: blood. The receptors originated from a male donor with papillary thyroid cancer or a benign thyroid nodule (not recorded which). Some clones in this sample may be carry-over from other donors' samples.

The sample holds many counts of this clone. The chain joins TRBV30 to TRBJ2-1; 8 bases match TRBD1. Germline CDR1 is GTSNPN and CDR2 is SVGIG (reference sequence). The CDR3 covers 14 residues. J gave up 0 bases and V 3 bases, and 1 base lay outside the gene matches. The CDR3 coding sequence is TGTGCCTGGAGCGGGACAGGCTCCTACAATGAGCAGTTCTTC. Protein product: CAWSGTGSYNEQFF. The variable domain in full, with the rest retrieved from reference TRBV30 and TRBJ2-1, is SQTIHQWPATLVQPVGSPLSLECTVEGTSNPNLYWYRQAAGRGLQLLFYSVGIGQISSEVPQNLSASRPQDRQFILSSKKLLLSDSGFYLCAWSGTGSYNEQFFGPGTRLTVL.

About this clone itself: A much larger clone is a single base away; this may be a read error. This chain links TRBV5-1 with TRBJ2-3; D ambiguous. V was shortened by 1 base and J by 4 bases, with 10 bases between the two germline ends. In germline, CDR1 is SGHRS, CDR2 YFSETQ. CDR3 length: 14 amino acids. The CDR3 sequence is CASSLRAWADTQYF. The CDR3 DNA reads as TGCGCCAGCAGCTTGAGGGCATGGGCAGATACGCAGTATTTT. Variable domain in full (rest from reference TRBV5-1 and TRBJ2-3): KAGVTQTPRYLIKTRGQQVTLSCSPISGHRSVSWYQQTPGQGLQFLFEYFSETQRNKGNFPGRFSGRQFSNSRSEMNVSTLELGDSALYLCASSLRAWADTQYFGPGTRLTVL.

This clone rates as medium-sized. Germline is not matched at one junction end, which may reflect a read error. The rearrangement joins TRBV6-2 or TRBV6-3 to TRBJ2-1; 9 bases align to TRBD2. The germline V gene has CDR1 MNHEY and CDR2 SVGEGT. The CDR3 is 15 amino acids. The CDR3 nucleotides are TGTGCCAGCAGTGACTCTAGCGGGGCTCACAATGAGCAGTTCTTC. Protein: CASSDSSGAHNEQFF.

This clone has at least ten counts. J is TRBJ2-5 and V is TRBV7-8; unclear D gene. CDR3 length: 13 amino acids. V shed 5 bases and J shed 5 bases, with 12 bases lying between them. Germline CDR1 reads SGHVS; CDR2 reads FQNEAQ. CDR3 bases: TGTGCCAGCAGCCCTATGTGGGCCGAGACCCAGTACTTC. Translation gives CASSPMWAETQYF.

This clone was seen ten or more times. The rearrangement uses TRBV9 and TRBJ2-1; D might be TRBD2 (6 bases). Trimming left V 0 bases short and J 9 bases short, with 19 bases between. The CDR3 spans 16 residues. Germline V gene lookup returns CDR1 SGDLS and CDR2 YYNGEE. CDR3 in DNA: TGTGCCAGCAGCGTAGATGGGCGGGGAGGAGGCGTTGAGCAGTTCTTC. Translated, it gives CASSVDGRGGGVEQFF.

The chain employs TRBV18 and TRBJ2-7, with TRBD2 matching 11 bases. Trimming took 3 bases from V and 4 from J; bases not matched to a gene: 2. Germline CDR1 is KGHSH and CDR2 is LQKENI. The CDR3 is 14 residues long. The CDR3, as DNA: TGTGCCAGCTCACCGGGGACTAGCGGATACGAGCAGTACTTC. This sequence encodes CASSPGTSGYEQYF.

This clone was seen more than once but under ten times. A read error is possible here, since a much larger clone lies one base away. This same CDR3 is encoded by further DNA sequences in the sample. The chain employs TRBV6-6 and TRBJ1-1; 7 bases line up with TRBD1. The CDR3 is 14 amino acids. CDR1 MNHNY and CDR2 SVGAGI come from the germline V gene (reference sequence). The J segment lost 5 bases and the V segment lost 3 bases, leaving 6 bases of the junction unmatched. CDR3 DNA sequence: TGTGCCAGCAGTTATGAACAGGGGAGGACTGAAGCTTTCTTT. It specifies CASSYEQGRTEAFF.

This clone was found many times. CDR3 nucleotide sequence: TGTGCCAGCAGCGGAGGCGGTCGGACCCCCTACGAGCAGTACTTC. Protein: CASSGGGRTPYEQYF. The chain carries TRBV9 and TRBJ2-7; D is undetermined. Trimming pared 3 bases from V and 2 bases from J, leaving 15 bases between. Germline V gene sequence: CDR1 SGDLS, CDR2 YYNGEE. This CDR3 region has 15 residues.

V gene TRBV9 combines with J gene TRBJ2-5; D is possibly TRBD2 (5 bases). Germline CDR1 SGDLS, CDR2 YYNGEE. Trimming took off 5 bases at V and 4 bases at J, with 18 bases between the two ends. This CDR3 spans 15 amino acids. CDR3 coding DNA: TGTGCCAGCAGAGTCGGGCCCACGGACTTAGAGACCCAGTACTTC. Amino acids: CASRVGPTDLETQYF.

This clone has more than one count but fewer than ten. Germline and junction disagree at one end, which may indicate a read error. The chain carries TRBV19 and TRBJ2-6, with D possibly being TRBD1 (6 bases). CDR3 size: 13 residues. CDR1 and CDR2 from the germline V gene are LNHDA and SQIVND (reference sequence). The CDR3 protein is CASTGGGDNVLTF. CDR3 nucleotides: TGTGCCAGTACCGGAGGTGGGGACAACGTACTGACTTTC.

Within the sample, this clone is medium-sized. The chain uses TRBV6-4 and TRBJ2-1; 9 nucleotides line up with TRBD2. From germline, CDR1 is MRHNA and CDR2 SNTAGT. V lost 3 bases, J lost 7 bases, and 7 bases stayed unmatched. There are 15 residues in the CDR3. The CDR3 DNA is TGTGCCAGCAGTGAAGGGAGCGGACTAGCGAATGAGCAGTTCTTC. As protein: CASSEGSGLANEQFF.

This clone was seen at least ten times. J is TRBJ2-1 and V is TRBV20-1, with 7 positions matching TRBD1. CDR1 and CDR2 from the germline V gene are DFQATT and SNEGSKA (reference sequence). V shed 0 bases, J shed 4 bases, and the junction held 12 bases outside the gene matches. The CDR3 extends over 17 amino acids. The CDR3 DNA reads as TGCAGTGCTAGAGATCTTTCTAGGGGGCCTAGTTACAATGAGCAGTTCTTC. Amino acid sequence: CSARDLSRGPSYNEQFF.